The next 10 T cell receptor beta chains were all read from a single sample in a study of Graves' ophthalmopathy and Graves' hyperthyroidism. RNA transcripts provided the template for amplifying TCR beta CDR3 regions. First-round RT-PCR relied on HTBI primers, and a second-round multiplex PCR came next. In TCRdb, the multiplex PCR reads were re-called with MiXCR into one record per CDR3 protein. The sample lists roughly 400,000 distinct CDR3 sequences; roughly 18% were seen once. Sequenced input: peripheral blood. The source is a woman in her late teens or twenties with Graves' ophthalmopathy.

The V and J genes are TRBV6-5 and TRBJ2-7; the match to TRBD2 covers 8 bases. J lost 4 bases, V lost 4 bases, and 12 bases had no gene match. Per germline, CDR1 MNHEY and CDR2 SVGAGI. The CDR3 is 16 amino acids. CDR3 protein: CASSFDSAGVGYEQYF. DNA of the CDR3: TGTGCCAGCAGTTTCGACTCAGCGGGAGTCGGGTACGAGCAGTACTTC.

The sample holds many counts of this clonotype. The rearrangement uses TRBV6-5 and TRBJ1-1; no definite D call. The CDR3 covers 16 residues. Germline V gives CDR1 MNHEY, CDR2 SVGAGI. V was cut by 5 bases and J by 3 bases, with 19 bases left in between. The CDR3 spells CASSHSPSGGYTEAFF. DNA of the CDR3: TGTGCCAGCAGTCATAGCCCGTCTGGCGGATACACTGAAGCTTTCTTT.

This clonotype was seen ten or more times. The chain is built from TRBV19 and TRBJ1-6; TRBD1 is a possible D gene (5 bases). V lost 8 bases, J lost 10 bases, and 15 bases lay in between. The germline V gene has CDR1 LNHDA and CDR2 SQIVND (reference sequence). The CDR3 contains 13 residues. The CDR3 loop reads CASSKGKGSPLHF. In DNA, the CDR3 is TGTGCCAGTTCTAAGGGGAAAGGATCACCCCTCCACTTT.

The chain recombines TRBV6-1 with TRBJ2-5; D gene unclear. CDR3 size: 11 residues. Germline V CDR1 and CDR2: MNHNS, SASEGT. V was cut by 5 bases and J by 7 bases, with 8 bases left in between. The CDR3 nucleotides are TGTGCCAGCAGTAAATGGGGGACCCAGTACTTC. Protein product: CASSKWGTQYF.

In this sample, this clonotype turned up many times. This chain uses TRBV20-1 with TRBJ2-4, with D possibly matching TRBD2 (6 bases). This CDR3 has 11 amino acids. The germline V gene has CDR1 DFQATT and CDR2 SNEGSKA (reference sequence). Between the trimmed V and J ends, which lost 3 bases and 10 bases, there was a span of 10 bases. CDR3 DNA: TGCAGTGCTAGGGACTACTCAATTCAGTACTTC. It codes for CSARDYSIQYF.

V and J are TRBV19 and TRBJ2-5, with TRBD2 identical over 13 bases. The germline CDR1 and CDR2 sequences are LNHDA and SQIVND (reference sequence). The CDR3 loop spans 17 amino acids. The ends lost 5 bases at V and 5 bases at J; junction bases unmatched: 11. The CDR3 bases are TGTGCCAGTAGTTCCCGGACTAGCGGGGGAAAAGGGGAGACCCAGTACTTC. Translation: CASSSRTSGGKGETQYF. The variable domain in full, completed from reference TRBV19 and TRBJ2-5, reads DGGITQSPKYLFRKEGQNVTLSCEQNLNHDAMYWYRQDPGQGLRLIYYSQIVNDFQKGDIAEGYSVSREKKESFPLTVTSAQKNPTAFYLCASSSRTSGGKGETQYFGPGTRLLVL.

The chain joins TRBV6-2 or TRBV6-3 to TRBJ2-7; 13 bases map to TRBD2. This CDR3 region has 19 residues. The germline V gene has CDR1 MNHEY and CDR2 SVGEGT. V shed 5 bases, J shed 8 bases, and the junction held 21 bases outside the gene matches. DNA of the CDR3: TGTGCCAGCAGTCCATCCTCAACTAGCGGGAGGGCCGTTCACCTCCAGCAGTACTTC. Its translation is CASSPSSTSGRAVHLQQYF.

This clonotype was counted ten times or more. The chain recombines TRBV28 with TRBJ2-7; D is perhaps TRBD1 (6 bases). V lost 4 bases, J lost 3 bases, and 10 bases lay in between. This CDR3 has 13 residues. The germline V gene encodes CDR1 MDHEN and CDR2 SYDVKM. Here the CDR3 reads CASSSGADYEQYF. The CDR3 DNA is TGTGCCAGCAGTTCAGGGGCGGACTACGAGCAGTACTTC.

This clonotype was counted many times. The CDR3 nucleotides are TGCAGCGTCCCTAAGGGAGGAGAGACCCAGTACTTC. Its protein is CSVPKGGETQYF. The rearrangement uses TRBV29-1 and TRBJ2-5, with D possibly matching TRBD2 (6 bases). Deletions cut 6 bases from V and 4 bases from J, with 12 bases between. The CDR3 has 12 residues. CDR1 SQVTM and CDR2 ANQGSEA come from the germline V gene.

Worth noting for this clonotype: A read error may explain this, as a much larger clone is one base away. The V and J genes are TRBV27 and TRBJ1-6; possibly TRBD1 for D (5 bases). V was cut by 11 bases and J by 7 bases, with 18 bases left in between. The CDR3 has 14 residues. The germline CDR1 and CDR2 sequences are MNHEY and SMNVEV (reference sequence). The CDR3 DNA reads as TGTGCCGGCGGGTCAGGGACTCGGAATTCACCCCTCCACTTT. Amino acids: CAGGSGTRNSPLHF.